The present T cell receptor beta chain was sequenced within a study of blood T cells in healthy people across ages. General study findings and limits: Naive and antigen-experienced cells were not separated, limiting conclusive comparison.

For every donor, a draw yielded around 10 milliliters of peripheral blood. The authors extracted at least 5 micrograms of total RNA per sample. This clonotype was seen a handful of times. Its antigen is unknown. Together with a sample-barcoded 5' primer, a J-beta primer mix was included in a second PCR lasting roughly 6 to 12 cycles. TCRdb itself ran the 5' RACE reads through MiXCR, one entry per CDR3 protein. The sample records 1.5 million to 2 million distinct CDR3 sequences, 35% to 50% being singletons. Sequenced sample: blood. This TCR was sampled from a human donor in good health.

Here the CDR3 reads CASSFTSGGLNYGYTF. CDR3 nucleotides: TGTGCCAGCAGCTTTACGTCAGGGGGGCTCAACTATGGCTACACCTTC. The rearrangement links TRBV7-2 to TRBJ1-2; TRBD1 agrees at 7 bases. Germline lookup yields CDR1 SGHTA and CDR2 FQGNSA. The V and J ends lost 3 bases and 2 bases, in that order; junction bases with no gene match: 9. The CDR3 totals 16 residues.